The 11 T cell receptor beta chains below come from one sample, sequenced in a study of blood T cell repertoires in COVID-19. Libraries were prepared by immunoSEQ multiplex PCR; TCRdb keeps only in-frame clonotypes and omits some of them. The data contain about 240,000 clones, around nine tenths of them seen just once; the ten biggest clones take up approximately 7.2%. Sequencing was performed on peripheral blood. The origin of the receptors is a woman in her 70s with active or convalescent COVID-19.

This clone was detected only a few times. This rearrangement joins TRBV6-2 or TRBV6-3 to TRBJ1-5, with 7 bases lining up with TRBD1. Germline V CDR1 and CDR2: MNHEY, SVGEGT. CDR3 length equals 17 residues. With 2 bases clipped from V and 3 bases from J, the junction kept 10 bases outside the gene matches. The CDR3 reads CASSYHRDSSFNQPQHF. CDR3 bases: TGTGCCAGCAGTTACCATCGGGACAGCTCCTTCAATCAGCCCCAGCATTTT.

The chain carries TRBV2 and TRBJ1-2; tentative D call: TRBD1 (5 bases). Germline-derived CDR1 and CDR2 are SNHLY and FYNNEI. V was cut by 7 bases and J by 4 bases, with 16 bases left in between. The CDR3 is 14 amino acids. In DNA form, the CDR3 reads TGTGCCAGCACCTCAGGGATTTGGAGCTATGGCTACACCTTC. This codes for CASTSGIWSYGYTF.

V usage is TRBV18 and J usage is TRBJ1-5; D call uncertain. The CDR3 length is 15 residues. The germline V gene has CDR1 KGHSH and CDR2 LQKENI. Trimming took 2 bases from V and 2 from J, leaving 10 bases between them. CDR3 residues: CASSPNKGGNQPQHF. The CDR3 region has the DNA TGTGCCAGCTCACCAAACAAGGGAGGCAATCAGCCCCAGCATTTT.

The rearrangement uses TRBV6-5 and TRBJ1-2; 9 nucleotides line up with TRBD1. J was trimmed by 4 bases and V by 4 bases; bases with no gene match: 4. The CDR3 has 14 residues. Germline values: CDR1 MNHEY, CDR2 SVGAGI. The CDR3 DNA follows: TGTGCCAGCAGTTCCGGGACAGGGATCTATGGCTACACCTTC. Protein product: CASSSGTGIYGYTF.

The chain employs TRBV6-2 or TRBV6-3 and TRBJ1-6, with 9 bases that match TRBD1. After removal of 4 bases from V and 7 bases from J, the junction contained 11 bases not matched to a gene. The CDR3 contains 17 residues. CDR1 and CDR2 from the germline V gene are MNHEY and SVGEGT. CDR3 region: CASSSTGGALQNSPLHF. The CDR3 DNA follows: TGTGCCAGCAGTTCCACAGGGGGCGCGCTCCAAAATTCACCCCTCCACTTT.

This chain links TRBV5-1 with TRBJ1-1; 9 bases fit TRBD1. This CDR3 is 16 amino acids long. V gave up 4 bases and J gave up 1 base; unmatched junction bases: 8. CDR1 and CDR2 (germline): SGHRS, YFSETQ. CDR3 in DNA: TGCGCCAGCAGCACACGCCCGGGACAGGGGAACACTGAAGCTTTCTTT. Translated, it gives CASSTRPGQGNTEAFF.

V gene TRBV6-2 or TRBV6-3 combines with J gene TRBJ1-6, with TRBD1 identical over 9 bases. There are 16 residues in the CDR3. Germline V gene data show CDR1 as MNHEY and CDR2 as SVGEGT. V shed 4 bases, J shed 10 bases, and the junction held 11 bases outside the gene matches. CDR3 sequence reads: CASSFSPGTGRSPLHF. DNA for the CDR3: TGTGCCAGCAGTTTCTCTCCCGGGACAGGGAGATCACCCCTCCACTTT.

The J gene is TRBJ1-4, the V gene TRBV5-1; 9 positions match TRBD1. Germline V gene data show CDR1 as SGHRS and CDR2 as YFSETQ. CDR3 length equals 15 residues. V lost 4 bases and J lost 3; bases outside the gene matches: 4. Here the CDR3 reads CASSMDRGSNEKLFF. In DNA, the CDR3 is TGCGCCAGCAGCATGGACAGGGGTTCTAATGAAAAACTGTTTTTT. Drawing the rest from reference TRBV5-1 and TRBJ1-4, the complete variable domain is KAGVTQTPRYLIKTRGQQVTLSCSPISGHRSVSWYQQTPGQGLQFLFEYFSETQRNKGNFPGRFSGRQFSNSRSEMNVSTLELGDSALYLCASSMDRGSNEKLFFGSGTQLSVL.

This chain uses TRBV9 with TRBJ2-2; the match to TRBD2 covers 9 bases. In germline, CDR1 is SGDLS, CDR2 YYNGEE. J lost 7 bases, V lost 6 bases, and 10 bases had no gene match. The CDR3 sequence is 15 residues long. This chain's CDR3 is CASTLRAGGSGELFF. Written as DNA, the CDR3 is TGTGCCAGCACCCTAAGAGCGGGGGGTAGCGGGGAGCTGTTTTTT.

The rearrangement joins TRBV5-1 to TRBJ1-1, with 7 bases that match TRBD1. Germline loops: CDR1 SGHRS, CDR2 YFSETQ. After removal of 2 bases from V and 0 bases from J, the junction contained 4 bases not matched to a gene. The CDR3 consists of 15 residues. DNA for the CDR3: TGCGCCAGCAGCTTCGGGGACAGAATGAACACTGAAGCTTTCTTT. This codes for CASSFGDRMNTEAFF.

This rearrangement joins TRBV7-9 to TRBJ1-1; 7 nucleotides match TRBD1. Germline V gene sequence: CDR1 SEHNR, CDR2 FQNEAQ (reference sequence). J gave up 6 bases and V 4 bases, and 11 bases lay outside the gene matches. The CDR3 spans 15 residues. CDR3 region: CASSSGQSKGSEAFF. CDR3 DNA sequence: TGTGCCAGCAGCTCGGGACAGTCGAAGGGATCTGAAGCTTTCTTT.